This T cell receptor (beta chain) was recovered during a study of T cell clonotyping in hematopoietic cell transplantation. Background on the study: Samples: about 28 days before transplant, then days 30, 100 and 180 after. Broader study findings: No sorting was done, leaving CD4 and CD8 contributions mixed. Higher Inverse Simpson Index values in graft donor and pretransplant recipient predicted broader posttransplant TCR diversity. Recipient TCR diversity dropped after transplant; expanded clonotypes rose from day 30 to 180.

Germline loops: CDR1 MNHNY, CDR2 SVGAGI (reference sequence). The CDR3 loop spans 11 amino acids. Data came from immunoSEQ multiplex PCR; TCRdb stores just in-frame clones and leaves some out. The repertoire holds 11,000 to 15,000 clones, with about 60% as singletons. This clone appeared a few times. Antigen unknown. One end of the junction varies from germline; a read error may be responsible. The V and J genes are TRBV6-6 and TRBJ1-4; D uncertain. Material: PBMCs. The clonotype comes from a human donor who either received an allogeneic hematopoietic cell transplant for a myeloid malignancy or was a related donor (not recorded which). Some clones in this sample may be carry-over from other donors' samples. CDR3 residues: CASTLDERLFF. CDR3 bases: TGTGCCAGCACCCTAGACGAAAGACTGTTTTTT.